The rows below give T cell receptor beta chains drawn from one sample of a study of CD8 T cells in Susac syndrome. TCRdb re-analysed the immunoSEQ multiplex PCR reads in MiXCR, keeping a single row per CDR3 protein. Seen here are about 190,000 distinct CDR3 sequences, roughly 94% observed once, and the top ten hold around 0.16%. Sequenced: CD8+ T cells from PBMCs. Receptors were obtained from a human donor with Susac syndrome. Each CDR3 is given with its conserved first and last residue. D genes are given only for firm matches. The size entry is marked missing in some rows and otherwise reads once, few, many or a size class.

V	size	J	D	CDR3	DNA
TRBV4-1	NA	TRBJ2-1	TRBD1	CASSQATGVHEQFF	TGCGCCAGCAGCCAAGCGACAGGGGTCCATGAGCAGTTCTTC
TRBV6-1	once	TRBJ1-2	NA	CASSEPTDPRGYTF	TGTGCCAGCAGTGAACCTACGGACCCCCGTGGCTACACCTTC
TRBV28	NA	TRBJ2-3	NA	CASSLQGTNTDTQYF	TGTGCCAGCAGTTTGCAGGGGACGAACACAGATACGCAGTATTTT
TRBV9	NA	TRBJ2-5	NA	CASSPEGRNQETQYF	TGTGCCAGCAGCCCAGAGGGACGCAACCAAGAGACCCAGTACTTC
TRBV3-1	NA	TRBJ2-5	NA	CASSQDIIRARGAQETQYF	TGTGCCAGCAGCCAAGATATTATTAGGGCCCGGGGGGCACAAGAGACCCAGTACTTC
TRBV3-1	NA	TRBJ1-1	NA	CASNGRGTEAFF	TGTGCCAGCAACGGCCGGGGCACTGAAGCTTTCTTT
TRBV9	NA	TRBJ2-7	TRBD2	CASSEGLAGANYEQYF	TGTGCCAGCAGCGAGGGACTAGCGGGAGCCAACTACGAGCAGTACTTC
TRBV27	NA	TRBJ2-6	NA	CASSSWATGANVLTF	TGTGCCAGCAGTTCTTGGGCTACGGGGGCCAACGTCCTGACTTTC
TRBV24-1	NA	TRBJ2-1	NA	CATSDTGRPYNEQFF	TGTGCCACCAGTGATACAGGTAGGCCTTACAATGAGCAGTTCTTC
TRBV4-1	NA	TRBJ2-3	TRBD2	CASSPTPSGRNTDTQYF	TGCGCCAGCAGCCCGACCCCCAGCGGGAGGAACACAGATACGCAGTATTTT
TRBV20-1	NA	TRBJ2-7	NA	CSARDITAYEQYF	TGCAGTGCTAGAGATATCACGGCCTACGAGCAGTACTTC
TRBV7-9	NA	TRBJ1-1	NA	CASSSGASTEAFF	TGTGCCAGCAGCTCCGGAGCGAGTACTGAAGCTTTCTTT
TRBV9	once	TRBJ1-2	TRBD1	CASSVGTGSYYGYTF	TGTGCCAGCAGCGTAGGGACAGGGAGTTACTATGGCTACACCTTC
TRBV30	NA	TRBJ1-2	NA	CAWSVIISISMDYTF	TGTGCCTGGAGTGTTATTATCTCGATAAGTATGGACTACACCTTC
TRBV4-1	NA	TRBJ2-7	TRBD2	CASSQDAGGVLLYEQYF	TGCGCCAGCAGCCAAGATGCCGGGGGGGTATTACTCTACGAGCAGTACTTC
TRBV12-3/TRBV12-4	once	TRBJ2-1	TRBD2	CASSLGAGAYNEQFF	TGTGCCAGCAGTTTAGGAGCGGGAGCGTACAATGAGCAGTTCTTC
TRBV6-5	NA	TRBJ2-2	NA	CASSSDSRNTGELFF	TGTGCCAGCAGTTCGGACAGCCGGAACACCGGGGAGCTGTTTTTT
TRBV24-1	NA	TRBJ2-7	TRBD1	CATGSMGQGCYEQYF	TGTGCCACCGGGTCTATGGGACAGGGGTGTTACGAGCAGTACTTC
TRBV9	NA	TRBJ1-6	TRBD1	CASSGQGFSPLHF	TGTGCCAGCAGCGGACAGGGTTTTTCACCCCTCCACTTT
TRBV3-1	NA	TRBJ2-7	TRBD1	CASSHGVPGQRPKTYEQYF	TGTGCCAGCAGCCACGGTGTCCCGGGACAGCGGCCCAAAACGTACGAGCAGTACTTC
TRBV11-2	NA	TRBJ1-3	NA	CASSSTVSGNTIYF	TGTGCCAGCAGCTCGACAGTCTCTGGAAACACCATATATTTT
TRBV14	once	TRBJ2-1	TRBD2	CASSQRLAGGNEQFF	TGTGCCAGCAGCCAAAGACTAGCGGGAGGAAATGAGCAGTTCTTC
TRBV6-5	NA	TRBJ2-1	TRBD1	CASSYLTGGRLNEQFF	TGTGCCAGCAGTTACTTAACAGGGGGAAGGTTGAATGAGCAGTTCTTC
TRBV4-2	NA	TRBJ2-3	TRBD2	CASSLQAGEGTDTQYF	TGTGCCAGCAGCCTCCAAGCGGGAGAAGGCACAGATACGCAGTATTTT